The entry that follows covers one T cell receptor beta chain sequence. Its antigen is not identified. This sample stems from a study of graft-versus-host responses after intestinal transplantation. Background on the study: Anti-thymocyte globulin induction preceded three to four years of tacrolimus and steroid maintenance in all recipients. Study findings and constraints: The marrow of recipients harbored GvH clones, and ileum or blood showed some of them first. Maximum circulating GvH clone levels tracked with early post-transplant HvG decreases.

Clones were read by immunoSEQ multiplex PCR, and TCRdb kept only the in-frame ones, dropping some. This sample has tens of thousands of clones, with roughly 87% found just once. This TCR came from a human donor who received an intestinal transplant. Sequenced material: unstimulated CD8+ T cells sorted from spleen or lymph node cells, taken before intestinal transplant.

Written as DNA, the CDR3 is TGTGCCAGCAGCATCCTAGCGGGCCCACAGCGTACAGATACGCAGTATTTT. Translated: CASSILAGPQRTDTQYF. V is TRBV5-4 and J is TRBJ2-3, with TRBD2 matching over 8 bases. V lost 4 bases, J lost 3 bases, and 13 bases stayed unmatched. CDR3 length: 17 residues. The germline gives CDR1 SGHNT, CDR2 YYREEE (reference sequence). The whole variable domain, filled in from reference TRBV5-4 and TRBJ2-3, reads ETGVTQSPTHLIKTRGQQVTLRCSSQSGHNTVSWYQQALGQGPQFIFQYYREEENGRGNFPPRFSGLQFPNYSSELNVNALELDDSALYLCASSILAGPQRTDTQYFGPGTRLTVL.